The 17 T cell receptor beta chains listed next were all sequenced from one sample in a study of low-dose radiotherapy and immunotherapy resistance in tumors (dated by TCRdb to between 2022 and 2023). For sequencing, an Illumina HiSeq 2500 was employed. First-strand cDNA was synthesized using Superscript III and a set of TRAV- and TRBV-specific primers, so that both TCRalpha and TCRbeta chains were covered. TCRs were amplified with Phusion for 15 to 25 PCR cycles using a constant-region primer together with the adapter attached to the V primers. TCRdb cleaned the public reads at Q25 with fastp, built clones with MiXCR and kept in-frame beta chains. Rows with a matching CDR3 protein are joined into one entry that keeps the most common DNA and genes. Present in this sample are 65,000 to 95,000 distinct CDR3 sequences, approximately 17% of which were seen just once. The biggest ten clones account for roughly 6% of the sample.

In the paper's terms, the time point label means: before trial treatment. Material: PBMCs, obtained before treatment. Receptors were obtained from a male donor with prostate cancer.

For this clonotype: A single base is all that separates this from a far larger clone, so a read error is likely. V gene TRBV5-4 combines with J gene TRBJ2-1; 7 bases line up with TRBD1. Germline CDR1 SGHNT, CDR2 YYREEE (reference sequence). CDR3 length equals 14 residues. V lost 0 bases and J lost 13; bases outside the gene matches: 10. The DNA of the CDR3 is TGTGCCAGCAGCTTGGCGACAGGGATGGAGACCCAGTTCTTC. It specifies CASSLATGMETQFF.

This clonotype was recorded many times. This chain joins TRBV12-3 or TRBV12-4 and TRBJ1-1; the D gene is possibly TRBD1 (6 bases). The V gene lost 3 bases and the J gene lost 3 bases, with 11 bases spanning the gap. The CDR3 consists of 14 residues. The CDR3 bases are TGTGCCAGCAGTTTGGTCTCAGGGGACACTGAAGCTTTCTTT. Amino acids: CASSLVSGDTEAFF.

This clonotype came up many times. The V gene is TRBV29-1, the J gene TRBJ2-5; 10 nucleotides match TRBD2. CDR1 and CDR2 from the germline V gene are SQVTM and ANQGSEA. The CDR3 is 14 residues long. With V trimmed by 4 bases and J by 3 bases, 5 bases remained unmatched. The CDR3 DNA follows: TGCAGCGTTGGGGTAGCGGGAGGCAAAGAGACCCAGTACTTC. Amino acids: CSVGVAGGKETQYF.

This clonotype was picked up many times. The chain links TRBV3-1 to TRBJ2-7; 10 bases line up with TRBD2. Per the germline V gene, CDR1 is LGHDT and CDR2 is YNNKEL (reference sequence). V shed 5 bases and J 12 bases; nucleotides not matched to a gene: 13. CDR3 length: 14 amino acids. CDR3 region: CASSELAGFGLPYF. As DNA, the CDR3 is TGTGCCAGCAGCGAACTAGCGGGATTTGGGTTGCCGTACTTC.

This clonotype was seen many times. The rearrangement links TRBV5-1 to TRBJ1-1; TRBD1 matches 7 bases. Germline V CDR1 and CDR2: SGHRS, YFSETQ. This CDR3 has 15 amino acids. V lost 1 base, J lost 5 bases, and 8 bases stayed unmatched. The chain's CDR3 is CASSLTGVGLTEAFF. The DNA for the CDR3 is TGCGCCAGCAGCTTGACAGGGGTCGGATTGACTGAAGCTTTCTTT.

This clonotype was counted at least ten times. V and J are TRBV30 and TRBJ2-1; D uncertain. Germline V CDR1 and CDR2: GTSNPN, SVGIG (reference sequence). V lost 5 bases and J 4 bases, leaving 18 bases between the germline ends. This CDR3 has 15 residues. The CDR3 loop reads CAWENRIRGYNEQFF. The CDR3 bases are TGTGCCTGGGAAAACAGAATACGCGGTTACAATGAGCAGTTCTTC. The full variable domain, in which reference TRBV30 and TRBJ2-1 provide the parts outside the CDR3, is SQTIHQWPATLVQPVGSPLSLECTVEGTSNPNLYWYRQAAGRGLQLLFYSVGIGQISSEVPQNLSASRPQDRQFILSSKKLLLSDSGFYLCAWENRIRGYNEQFFGPGTRLTVL.

Many counts were recorded for this clonotype. CDR3 in DNA: TGCGCCAGCAGCCAAACGGGACACATCACCGGGGAGCTGTTTTTT. This sequence encodes CASSQTGHITGELFF. This rearrangement joins TRBV4-3 to TRBJ2-2, with a possible D match to TRBD1 (6 bases). Germline V gene sequence: CDR1 LGHNA, CDR2 YSLEER. With 2 bases removed from V and 4 bases from J, the gap between germline ends came to 11 bases. This CDR3 has 15 amino acids.

This clonotype was counted ten times or more. The V and J genes are TRBV7-2 and TRBJ2-2; 8 nucleotides line up with TRBD2. The CDR3 contains 14 residues. CDR1 and CDR2 from the germline V gene are SGHTA and FQGNSA. V lost 5 bases and J lost 4; bases outside the gene matches: 3. The CDR3 spells CASSRLAGTGELFF. In nucleotides, the CDR3 is TGTGCCAGCAGCCGTCTAGCGGGCACCGGGGAGCTGTTTTTT.

This clonotype occurred many times. The CDR3 nucleotides are TGCGCCAGCAGCTTGGAGGGCTCGAGGGTCACCGGGGAGCTGTTTTTT. It yields the protein CASSLEGSRVTGELFF. The chain links TRBV5-1 to TRBJ2-2, with D maybe TRBD2 (5 bases). The V end was cut by 0 bases, the J end by 4 bases, with 13 bases between. This CDR3 region has 16 residues. CDR1 SGHRS and CDR2 YFSETQ come from the germline V gene.

Ten or more counts support this clonotype. The J gene is TRBJ1-1, the V gene TRBV19; no clear D gene. This CDR3 has 14 residues. CDR1 and CDR2 (germline): LNHDA, SQIVND (reference sequence). With 5 bases removed from V and 1 base from J, the gap between germline ends came to 11 bases. CDR3 residues: CASSVSNPNTEAFF. DNA of the CDR3: TGTGCCAGTAGTGTCAGTAACCCGAACACTGAAGCTTTCTTT.

The chain joins TRBV5-1 to TRBJ2-7; no firm D call. From germline, CDR1 is SGHRS and CDR2 YFSETQ. The CDR3 sequence is 13 residues long. The V end was cut by 2 bases, the J end by 1 base, with 7 bases between. CDR3 DNA sequence: TGCGCCAGCAGCTTAAGGGTGTCCTACGAGCAGTACTTC. This translates into CASSLRVSYEQYF.

This clonotype was seen ten or more times. The chain couples TRBV12-3 or TRBV12-4 to TRBJ2-3; 9 bases are shared with TRBD1. CDR3 length: 14 residues. The V segment lost 3 bases and the J segment 4 bases; nucleotides outside the gene matches: 2. The CDR3 DNA sequence: TGTGCCAGCAGTTTGGACAGGGGCCCAGATACGCAGTATTTT. Translated, it gives CASSLDRGPDTQYF.

Relative to its sample, this clonotype is medium-sized. The chain couples TRBV27 to TRBJ2-1, with 12 bases matching TRBD2. Trimming removed 0 bases from V and 3 bases from J; junction bases left unmatched: 0. There are 16 residues in the CDR3. Germline V gene data show CDR1 as MNHEY and CDR2 as SMNVEV (reference sequence). CDR3 in amino acids: CASSLSTSGGYNEQFF. The CDR3 DNA is TGTGCCAGCAGTTTATCGACTAGCGGGGGCTACAATGAGCAGTTCTTC.

This clonotype was seen at least ten times. The chain uses TRBV12-3 or TRBV12-4 and TRBJ1-4, with TRBD1 as a possible D gene (5 bases). The V and J ends lost 6 bases and 2 bases respectively, with 13 bases between them. This CDR3 is built from 15 residues. In nucleotides, the CDR3 is TGTGCCAGCAGGCTGGGGGGGTTTACTAATGAAAAACTGTTTTTT. Its protein is CASRLGGFTNEKLFF.

Details on this clonotype: A read error is the likely source, as a far larger clone sits one nucleotide away. The rearrangement uses TRBV12-3 or TRBV12-4 and TRBJ2-7; unclear D gene. This CDR3 region has 15 residues. With 2 bases removed from V and 7 bases from J, the gap between germline ends came to 18 bases. CDR3 DNA sequence: TGTGCCAGCAGTTTATCAGGAAAACAGTACAATGAGCAGTACTTC. Its translation is CASSLSGKQYNEQYF.

The chain has TRBV5-1 and TRBJ2-5, with 10 bases lining up with TRBD2. J lost 1 base, V lost 4 bases, and 13 bases had no gene match. CDR1 and CDR2 from the germline V gene are SGHRS and YFSETQ. The CDR3 has 18 amino acids. The CDR3 DNA follows: TGCGCCAGCAGCCCGGGGGGTAGCGGGGGGCGCCCCCAAGAGACCCAGTACTTC. This gives the protein CASSPGGSGGRPQETQYF.

Worth noting for this clonotype: With a far larger clone one base away, a read error is the likely cause. This chain connects TRBV2 to TRBJ2-1; either TRBD1 or TRBD2 may supply D (5 bases each). The germline CDR1 and CDR2 sequences are SNHLY and FYNNEI. V lost 7 bases, J lost 10 bases, and 14 bases lay in between. CDR3 length: 12 amino acids. The CDR3 bases are TGTGCCAGCACCTCAGGGACGTCAGAGCAGTTCTTC. Its protein product is CASTSGTSEQFF. Based on the CDR3 plus reference TRBV2 and TRBJ2-1, the full variable domain is EPEVTQTPSHQVTQMGQEVILRCVPISNHLYFYWYRQILGQKVEFLVSFYNNEISEKSEIFDDQFSVERPDGSNFTLKIRSTKLEDSAMYFCASTSGTSEQFFGPGTRLTVL.